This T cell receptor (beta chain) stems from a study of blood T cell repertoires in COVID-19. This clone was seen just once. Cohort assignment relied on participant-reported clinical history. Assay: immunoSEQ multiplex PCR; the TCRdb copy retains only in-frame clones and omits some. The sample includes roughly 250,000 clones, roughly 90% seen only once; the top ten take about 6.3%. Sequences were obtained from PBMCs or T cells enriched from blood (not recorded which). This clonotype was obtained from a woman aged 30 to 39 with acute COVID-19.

Here the CDR3 reads CASSRGAWEAWAYEQYF. Here the CDR3 DNA reads TGTGCCAGCAGCCGGGGTGCGTGGGAGGCTTGGGCCTACGAGCAGTACTTC. The genes are TRBV5-6 and TRBJ2-7, with D perhaps matching TRBD2 (6 bases). Germline-derived CDR1 and CDR2 are SGHDT and YYEEEE. V lost 4 bases, J lost 2 bases, and 22 bases lay in between. The CDR3 totals 17 residues.